The clone carrying this T cell receptor beta chain appeared many times. Antigen: not known. This sample was included in a study of CD8 T cells in ankylosing spondylitis. Quantitative molecular-barcoded 5'-RACE generated the TCR beta libraries. In TCRdb, the 5' RACE reads were re-called with MiXCR into one record per CDR3 protein. This table has more than 650,000 distinct CDR3 sequences, 10% to 15% appearing once. The CDR3 is made up of 12 amino acids. Per the germline V gene, CDR1 is SGHAT and CDR2 is FQNNGV. Between the trimmed V and J ends, which lost 1 base and 4 bases, there was a span of 4 bases. Study-wide results and limits: Disease-linked clones, CD8+, were relatively rare in peripheral blood. Earlier literature documents some of the motif variants in reactive arthritis synovial fluid and blood. It was reported that disease-linked clones were significantly enriched in matched ankylosing spondylitis synovial fluid. The study identified a TCR beta motif of roughly eight highly homologous variants that appeared characteristic of ankylosing spondylitis blood.

Sequencing was done on a sample of blood, either unsorted or a sorted T cell fraction (not recorded which). The TCR comes from a male donor with ankylosing spondylitis. The V and J genes are TRBV11-2 and TRBJ1-2; D remains ambiguous. CDR3 in DNA: TGTGCCAGCAGCTTAGGGGCCTATGGCTACACCTTC. It codes for CASSLGAYGYTF.